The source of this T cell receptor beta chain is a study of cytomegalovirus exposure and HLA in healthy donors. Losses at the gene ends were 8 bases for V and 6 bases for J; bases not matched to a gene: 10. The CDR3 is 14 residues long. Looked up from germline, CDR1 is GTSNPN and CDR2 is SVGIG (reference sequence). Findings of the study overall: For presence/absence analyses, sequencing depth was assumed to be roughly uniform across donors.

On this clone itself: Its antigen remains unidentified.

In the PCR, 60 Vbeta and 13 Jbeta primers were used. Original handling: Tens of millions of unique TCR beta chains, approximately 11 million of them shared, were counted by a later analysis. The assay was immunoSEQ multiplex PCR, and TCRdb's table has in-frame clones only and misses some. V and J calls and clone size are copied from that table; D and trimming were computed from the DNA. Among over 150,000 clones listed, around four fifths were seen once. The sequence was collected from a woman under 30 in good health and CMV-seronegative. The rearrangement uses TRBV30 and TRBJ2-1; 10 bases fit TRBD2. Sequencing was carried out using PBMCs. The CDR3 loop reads CARSSGRDINEQFF. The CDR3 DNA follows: TGTGCCAGATCAAGCGGGAGGGATATCAATGAGCAGTTCTTC.